This T cell receptor beta chain was identified in a study of CD8 T cells in Susac syndrome. CD8+ and CD4+ T cells from blood underwent TCR beta sequencing. The authors negatively isolated CD8+ and CD4+ T cells and FACS-enriched TEMRA cells. Reverse transcription of about 0.5 to 1 ug RNA was carried out with random hexamers. TCRdb re-called the immunoSEQ multiplex PCR reads with MiXCR, one entry per CDR3 protein. The table lists roughly 180,000 distinct CDR3 sequences, 80% to 95% of them singletons, with 0.09% to 0.1% in the top ten. V was pared by 4 bases and J by 9 bases, with 13 bases of the junction left unmatched. This CDR3 spans 15 amino acids. Germline loops: CDR1 DFQATT, CDR2 SNEGSKA (reference sequence).

The rearrangement uses TRBV20-1 and TRBJ2-1, with 9 bases fitting TRBD2. The source of this sequence is a human donor with multiple sclerosis. What was sequenced was CD4+ T cells from PBMCs. The CDR3 DNA is TGCAGTGCTACCTCCGGCGGCGGGGGGGCCGGTGAGCAGTTCTTC. Translated: CSATSGGGGAGEQFF.